One sample yielded the 9 T cell receptor beta chains listed below, sequenced in a study of control samples from healthy donors and cancer patients (dated by TCRdb to 2020 to 2022). The library was produced with the immunoSEQ multiplex PCR assay. The table was pulled from immuneACCESS by TCRdb, which kept in-frame rearrangements only. Such tables lose some clones; where checked, under half of the loss comes from unresolved V genes, and the rest has no known cause. In all, the sample holds 100,000 to 150,000 clones, and about nine tenths of those were seen once. 5.5% of the sample is taken by the ten largest. The sequencing sample was made of blood. The receptor set was obtained from a man aged 18 to 30 in good health.

Remarks on this clone: At one boundary the junction diverges from the germline segment, which might be a read error. The chain links TRBV23-1 to TRBJ1-5; D is uncertain. TRBV23-1 is assigned to the ORF class and has an uncertain function. CDR3 size: 8 residues. The CDR3 sequence: CASSQAYF. In nucleotides, the CDR3 is TGCGCCAGCAGTCAGGCGTATTTT.

CDR3 residues: CASSERDRVETQYF. CDR3 bases: TGCGCCAGCAGTGAAAGGGACAGAGTAGAGACCCAGTACTTC. The chain recombines TRBV10-2 with TRBJ2-5; 7 bases are a match to TRBD1. The CDR3 runs 14 residues. Germline lookup yields CDR1 WSHSY and CDR2 SAAADI. Trimming at V came to 3 bases and at J to 4 bases, leaving 5 bases not matched to a gene.

In its sample, this clone was seen a few times. V and J are TRBV3-1 (or the pseudogene TRBV3-2) and TRBJ2-3; D remains ambiguous. CDR1 and CDR2 (germline): LGHDT, YNNKEL (reference sequence). The CDR3 spans 12 residues. V dropped 3 bases and J dropped 3 bases, with 4 bases sitting between them. The DNA of the CDR3 is TGTGCCAGCAGCCACATTACAGATACGCAGTATTTT. The encoded protein is CASSHITDTQYF.

This chain links TRBV11-3 with TRBJ2-6; no definite D call. Germline-derived CDR1 and CDR2 are SGHNT and YENEEA. This CDR3 contains 15 residues. V gave up 5 bases and J gave up 0 bases, with 8 bases separating them. This chain's CDR3 is CASSPANSGANVLTF. As DNA, the CDR3 is TGTGCCAGCAGCCCCGCCAACTCTGGGGCCAACGTCCTGACTTTC.

This chain links TRBV28 with TRBJ2-3, with 9 bases identical to TRBD1. There are 16 residues in the CDR3. CDR1 and CDR2 from the germline V gene are MDHEN and SYDVKM. V lost 6 bases and J lost 0; bases outside the gene matches: 7. The CDR3 loop is CASSITGQGSTDTQYF. The CDR3 region has the DNA TGTGCCAGCAGCATCACAGGACAGGGGAGCACAGATACGCAGTATTTT.

This sequence joins TRBV18 and TRBJ2-1; 7 bases match TRBD2. J was trimmed by 3 bases and V by 3 bases; bases with no gene match: 5. The CDR3 spans 15 residues. The germline gives CDR1 KGHSH, CDR2 LQKENI. This CDR3 reads CASSPQGTIYNEQFF. The CDR3 DNA follows: TGTGCCAGCTCACCGCAAGGGACTATCTACAATGAGCAGTTCTTC.

J is TRBJ1-2 and V is TRBV3-1 (or the pseudogene TRBV3-2); 8 bases fit TRBD1. J was trimmed by 0 bases and V by 2 bases; bases with no gene match: 11. This CDR3 has 18 residues. Germline V gene data show CDR1 as LGHDT and CDR2 as YNNKEL (reference sequence). The CDR3 nucleotides read TGTGCCAGCAGCCAATTATTCACAGGGGGGCCAGCTAACTATGGCTACACCTTC. This gives the protein CASSQLFTGGPANYGYTF.

A remark on this clone: The same CDR3 also results from other DNA sequences found in this sample. CDR3 DNA: TGTGCCAGCAGCTTAGGGAATCAGCCCCAGCATTTT. This translates into CASSLGNQPQHF. The chain links TRBV7-9 to TRBJ1-5; no firm D call. V dropped 1 base and J dropped 4 bases, with 2 bases sitting between them. Germline V gene lookup returns CDR1 SEHNR and CDR2 FQNEAQ (reference sequence). The CDR3 sequence is 12 residues long. The complete variable domain, with remaining parts taken from reference TRBV7-9 and TRBJ1-5, reads DTGVSQNPRHKITKRGQNVTFRCDPISEHNRLYWYRQTLGQGPEFLTYFQNEAQLEKSRLLSDRFSAERPKGSFSTLEIQRTEQGDSAMYLCASSLGNQPQHFGDGTRLSIL.

The V call is TRBV6-2 or TRBV6-3, the J call TRBJ2-1; D is unresolved. The germline V gene has CDR1 MNHEY and CDR2 SVGEGT. Trimming pared 3 bases from V and 0 bases from J, leaving 12 bases between. CDR3 size: 16 residues. CDR3 nucleotides: TGTGCCAGCAGTTATGGGCGGCTAAGCTCCTACAATGAGCAGTTCTTC. Encoded protein: CASSYGRLSSYNEQFF.